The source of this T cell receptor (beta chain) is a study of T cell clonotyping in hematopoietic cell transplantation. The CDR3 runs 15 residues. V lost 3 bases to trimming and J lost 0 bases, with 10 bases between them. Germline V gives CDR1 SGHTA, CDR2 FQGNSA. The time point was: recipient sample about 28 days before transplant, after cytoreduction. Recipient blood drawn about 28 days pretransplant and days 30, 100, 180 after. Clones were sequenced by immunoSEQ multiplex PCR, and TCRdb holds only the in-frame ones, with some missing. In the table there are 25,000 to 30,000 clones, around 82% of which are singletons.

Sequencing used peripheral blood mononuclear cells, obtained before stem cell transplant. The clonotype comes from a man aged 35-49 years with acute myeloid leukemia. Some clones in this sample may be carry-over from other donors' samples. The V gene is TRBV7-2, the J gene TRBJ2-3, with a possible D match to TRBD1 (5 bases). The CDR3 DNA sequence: TGTGCCAGCAGCTTCCTTCGACAGAGCACAGATACGCAGTATTTT. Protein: CASSFLRQSTDTQYF.